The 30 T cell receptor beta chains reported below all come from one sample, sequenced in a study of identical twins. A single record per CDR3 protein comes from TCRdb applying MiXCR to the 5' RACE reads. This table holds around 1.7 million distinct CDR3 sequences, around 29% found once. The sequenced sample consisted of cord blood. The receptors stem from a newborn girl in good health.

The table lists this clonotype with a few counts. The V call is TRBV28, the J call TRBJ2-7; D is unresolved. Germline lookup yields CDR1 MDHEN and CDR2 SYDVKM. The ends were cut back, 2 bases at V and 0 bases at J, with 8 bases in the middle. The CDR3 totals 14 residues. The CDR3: CASSLRAPSYEQYF. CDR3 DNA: TGTGCCAGCAGTTTACGGGCCCCCTCCTACGAGCAGTACTTC. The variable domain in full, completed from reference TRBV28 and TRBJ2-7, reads DVKVTQSSRYLVKRTGEKVFLECVQDMDHENMFWYRQDPGLGLRLIYFSYDVKMKEKGDIPEGYSVSREKKERFSLILESASTNQTSMYLCASSLRAPSYEQYFGPGTRLTVT.

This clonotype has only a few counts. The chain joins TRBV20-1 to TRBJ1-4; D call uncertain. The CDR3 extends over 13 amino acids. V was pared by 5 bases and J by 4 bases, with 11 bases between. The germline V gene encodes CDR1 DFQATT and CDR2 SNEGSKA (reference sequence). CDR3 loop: CSAPREGNEKLFF. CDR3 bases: TGCAGTGCTCCCCGAGAGGGTAATGAAAAACTGTTTTTT.

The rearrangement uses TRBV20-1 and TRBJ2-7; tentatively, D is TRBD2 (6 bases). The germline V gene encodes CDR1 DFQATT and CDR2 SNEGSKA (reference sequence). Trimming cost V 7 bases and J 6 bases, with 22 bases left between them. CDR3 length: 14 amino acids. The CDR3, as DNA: TGCAGTGGAGGGCGAACGGACTATCTCGGCGAGCAGTACTTC. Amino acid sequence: CSGGRTDYLGEQYF.

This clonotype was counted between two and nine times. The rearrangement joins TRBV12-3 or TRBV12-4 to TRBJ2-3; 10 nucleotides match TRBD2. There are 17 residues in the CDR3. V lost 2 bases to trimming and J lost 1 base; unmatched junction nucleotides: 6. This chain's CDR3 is CASSLRAGTSGTDTQYF. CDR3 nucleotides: TGTGCCAGCAGTTTACGGGCCGGGACTAGCGGCACAGATACGCAGTATTTT.

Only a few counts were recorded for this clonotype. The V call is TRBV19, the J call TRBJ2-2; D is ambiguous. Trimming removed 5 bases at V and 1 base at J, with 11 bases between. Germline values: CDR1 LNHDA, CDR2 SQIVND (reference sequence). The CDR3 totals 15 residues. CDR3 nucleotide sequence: TGTGCCAGTAGTCATCCAGGCGGGAACACCGGGGAGCTGTTTTTT. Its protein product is CASSHPGGNTGELFF.

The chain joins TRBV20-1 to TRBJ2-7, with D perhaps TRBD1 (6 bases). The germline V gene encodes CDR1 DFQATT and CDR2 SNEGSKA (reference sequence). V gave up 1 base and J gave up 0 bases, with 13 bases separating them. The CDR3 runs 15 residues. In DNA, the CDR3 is TGCAGTGCTAGAGTCTTCGGACAGAGCTCCTACGAGCAGTACTTC. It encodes CSARVFGQSSYEQYF.

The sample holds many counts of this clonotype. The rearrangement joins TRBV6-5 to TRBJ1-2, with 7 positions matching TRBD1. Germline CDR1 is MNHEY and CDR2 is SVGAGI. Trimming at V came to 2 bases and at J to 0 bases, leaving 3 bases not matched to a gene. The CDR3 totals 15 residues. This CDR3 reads CASSYEGQTNYGYTF. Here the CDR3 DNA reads TGTGCCAGCAGTTACGAGGGACAGACTAACTATGGCTACACCTTC.

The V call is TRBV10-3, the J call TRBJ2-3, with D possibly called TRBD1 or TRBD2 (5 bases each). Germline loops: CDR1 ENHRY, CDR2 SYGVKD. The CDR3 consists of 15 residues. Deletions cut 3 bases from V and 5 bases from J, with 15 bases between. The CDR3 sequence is CAISDQIGAGDTQYF. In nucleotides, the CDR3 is TGTGCCATCAGTGACCAAATAGGGGCGGGAGATACGCAGTATTTT.

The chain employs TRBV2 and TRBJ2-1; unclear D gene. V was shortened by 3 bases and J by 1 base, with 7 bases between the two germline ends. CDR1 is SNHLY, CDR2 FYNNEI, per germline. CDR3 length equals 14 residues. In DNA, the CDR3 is TGTGCCAGCAGTGACTCCTTATCCTACAATGAGCAGTTCTTC. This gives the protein CASSDSLSYNEQFF.

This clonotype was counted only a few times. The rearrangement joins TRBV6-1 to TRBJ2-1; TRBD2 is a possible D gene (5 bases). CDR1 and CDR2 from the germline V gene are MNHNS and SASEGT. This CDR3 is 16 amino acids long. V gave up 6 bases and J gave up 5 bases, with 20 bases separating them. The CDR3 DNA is TGTGCCAGCAGGAGCCTGGCCCTAGCTGTGGACAATGAGCAGTTCTTC. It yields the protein CASRSLALAVDNEQFF.

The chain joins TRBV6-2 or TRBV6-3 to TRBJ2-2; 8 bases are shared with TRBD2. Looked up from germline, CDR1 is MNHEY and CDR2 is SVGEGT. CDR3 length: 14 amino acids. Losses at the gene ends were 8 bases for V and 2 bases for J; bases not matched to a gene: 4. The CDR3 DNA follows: TGTGCCAGCGCCCTAGCGGGCAACACCGGGGAGCTGTTTTTT. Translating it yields CASALAGNTGELFF.

The CDR3 loop reads CSVGGPWGVYNEQFF. Here the CDR3 DNA reads TGCAGCGTTGGAGGCCCTTGGGGGGTGTACAATGAGCAGTTCTTC. J is TRBJ2-1 and V is TRBV29-1; D perhaps matches TRBD2 (6 bases). V dropped 4 bases and J dropped 4 bases, with 17 bases sitting between them. In germline, CDR1 is SQVTM, CDR2 ANQGSEA. This CDR3 has 15 residues.

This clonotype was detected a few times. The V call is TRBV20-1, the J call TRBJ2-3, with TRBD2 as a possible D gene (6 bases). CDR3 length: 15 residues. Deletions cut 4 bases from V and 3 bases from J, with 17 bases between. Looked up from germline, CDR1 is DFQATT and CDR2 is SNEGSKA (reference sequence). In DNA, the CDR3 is TGCAGTGCTACCCCTAGCGACCTGCATACAGATACGCAGTATTTT. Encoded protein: CSATPSDLHTDTQYF.

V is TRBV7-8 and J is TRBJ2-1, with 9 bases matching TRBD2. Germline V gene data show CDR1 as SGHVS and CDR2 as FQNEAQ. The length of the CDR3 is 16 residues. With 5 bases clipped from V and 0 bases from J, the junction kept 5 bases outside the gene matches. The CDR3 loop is CASSALAGFSYNEQFF. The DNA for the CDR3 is TGTGCCAGCAGCGCCCTAGCGGGGTTCTCCTACAATGAGCAGTTCTTC.

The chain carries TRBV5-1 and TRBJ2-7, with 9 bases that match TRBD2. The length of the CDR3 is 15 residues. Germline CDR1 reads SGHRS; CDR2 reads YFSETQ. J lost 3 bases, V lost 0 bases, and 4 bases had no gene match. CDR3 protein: CASSLGTSGLYEQYF. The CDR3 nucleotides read TGCGCCAGCAGCTTGGGTACTAGCGGGCTCTACGAGCAGTACTTC.

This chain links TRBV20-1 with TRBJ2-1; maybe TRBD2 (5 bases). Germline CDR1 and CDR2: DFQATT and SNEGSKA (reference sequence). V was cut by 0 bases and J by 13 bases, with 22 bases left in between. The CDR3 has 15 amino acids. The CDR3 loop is CSAREQPFRWETQFF. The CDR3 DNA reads TGCAGTGCTAGAGAGCAACCGTTCCGTTGGGAGACCCAGTTCTTC.

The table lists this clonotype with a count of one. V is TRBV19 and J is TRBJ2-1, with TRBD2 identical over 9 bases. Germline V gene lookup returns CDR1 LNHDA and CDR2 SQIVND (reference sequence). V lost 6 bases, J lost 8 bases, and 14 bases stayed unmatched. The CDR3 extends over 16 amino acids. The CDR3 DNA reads TGTGCCAGTAGCCCCATAGAAGCGGGAGGAAAAGATGAGCAGTTCTTC. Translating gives CASSPIEAGGKDEQFF.

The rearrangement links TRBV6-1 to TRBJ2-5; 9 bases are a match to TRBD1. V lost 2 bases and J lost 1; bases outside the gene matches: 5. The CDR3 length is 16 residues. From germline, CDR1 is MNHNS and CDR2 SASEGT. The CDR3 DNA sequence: TGTGCCAGCAGTGAAAAGACAGGGGGACTCCAAGAGACCCAGTACTTC. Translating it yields CASSEKTGGLQETQYF.

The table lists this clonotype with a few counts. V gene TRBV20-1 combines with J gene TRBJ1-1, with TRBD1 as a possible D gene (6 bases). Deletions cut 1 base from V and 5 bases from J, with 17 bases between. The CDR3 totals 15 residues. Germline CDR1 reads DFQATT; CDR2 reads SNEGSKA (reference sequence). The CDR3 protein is CSARARGQGGTEAFF. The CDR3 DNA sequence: TGCAGTGCTAGAGCCCGGGGGCAGGGAGGAACTGAAGCTTTCTTT.

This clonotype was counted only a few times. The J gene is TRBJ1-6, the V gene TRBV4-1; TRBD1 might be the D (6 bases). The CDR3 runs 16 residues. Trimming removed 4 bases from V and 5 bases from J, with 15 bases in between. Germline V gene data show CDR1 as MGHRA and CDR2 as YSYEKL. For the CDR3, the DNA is TGCGCCAGCAGCCGGAAGACGGACAGTAATAATTCACCCCTCCACTTT. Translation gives CASSRKTDSNNSPLHF.

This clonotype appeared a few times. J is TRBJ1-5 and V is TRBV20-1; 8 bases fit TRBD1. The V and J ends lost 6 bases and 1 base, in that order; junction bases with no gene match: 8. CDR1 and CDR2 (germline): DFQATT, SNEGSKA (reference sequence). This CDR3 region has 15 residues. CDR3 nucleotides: TGCAGTGCCAGATTTACAGGGGGAAGCAATCAGCCCCAGCATTTT. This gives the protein CSARFTGGSNQPQHF.

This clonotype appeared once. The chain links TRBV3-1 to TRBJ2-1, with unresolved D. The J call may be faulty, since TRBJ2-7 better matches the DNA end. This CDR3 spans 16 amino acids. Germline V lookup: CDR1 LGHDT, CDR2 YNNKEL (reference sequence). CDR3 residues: CASSPSRTPGYNEQYF. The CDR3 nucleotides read TGTGCCAGCAGCCCATCCCGGACCCCTGGGTACAATGAGCAGTACTTC.

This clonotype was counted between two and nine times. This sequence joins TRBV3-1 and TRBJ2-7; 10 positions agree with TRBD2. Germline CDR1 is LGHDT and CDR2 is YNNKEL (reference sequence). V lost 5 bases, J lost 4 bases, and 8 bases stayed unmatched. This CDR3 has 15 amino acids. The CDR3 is CASSGGSGGIYEQYF. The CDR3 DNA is TGTGCCAGCAGCGGAGGTAGCGGGGGGATTTACGAGCAGTACTTC.

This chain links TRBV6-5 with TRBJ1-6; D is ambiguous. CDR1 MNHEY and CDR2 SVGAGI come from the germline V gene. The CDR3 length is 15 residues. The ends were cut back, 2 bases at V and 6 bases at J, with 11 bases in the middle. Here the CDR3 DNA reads TGTGCCAGCAGTTACGGGGTGTTGGGTAATTCACCCCTCCACTTT. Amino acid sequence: CASSYGVLGNSPLHF.

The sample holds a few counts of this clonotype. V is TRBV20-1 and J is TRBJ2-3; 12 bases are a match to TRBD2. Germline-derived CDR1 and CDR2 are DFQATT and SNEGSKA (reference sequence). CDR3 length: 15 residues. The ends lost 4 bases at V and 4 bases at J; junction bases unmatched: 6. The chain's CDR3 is CSATTSGGHPDTQYF. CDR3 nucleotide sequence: TGCAGTGCTACGACTAGCGGGGGCCACCCAGATACGCAGTATTTT.

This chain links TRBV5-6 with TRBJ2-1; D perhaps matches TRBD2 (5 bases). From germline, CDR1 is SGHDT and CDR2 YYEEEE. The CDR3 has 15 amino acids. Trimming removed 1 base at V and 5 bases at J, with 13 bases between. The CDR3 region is CASSLIRYGNNEQFF. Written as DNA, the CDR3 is TGTGCCAGCAGCTTGATTAGATACGGGAACAATGAGCAGTTCTTC. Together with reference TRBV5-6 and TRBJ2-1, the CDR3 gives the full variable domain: DAGVTQSPTHLIKTRGQQVTLRCSPKSGHDTVSWYQQALGQGPQFIFQYYEEEERQRGNFPDRFSGHQFPNYSSELNVNALLLGDSALYLCASSLIRYGNNEQFFGPGTRLTVL.

Here the CDR3 reads CASSSRGGAYTDTQYF. The CDR3 coding sequence is TGTGCCAGCAGCTCCCGCGGGGGAGCGTACACAGATACGCAGTATTTT. J is TRBJ2-3 and V is TRBV5-6; TRBD2 agrees at 7 bases. The CDR3 spans 16 residues. Germline V gene sequence: CDR1 SGHDT, CDR2 YYEEEE. The J segment lost 2 bases and the V segment lost 3 bases, leaving 9 bases of the junction unmatched.

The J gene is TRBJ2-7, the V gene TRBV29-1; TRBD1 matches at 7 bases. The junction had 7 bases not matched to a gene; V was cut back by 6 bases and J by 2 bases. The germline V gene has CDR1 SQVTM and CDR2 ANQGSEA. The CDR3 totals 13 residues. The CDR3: CSVSDRVAYEQYF. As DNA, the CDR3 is TGCAGCGTCTCCGACAGGGTCGCCTACGAGCAGTACTTC.

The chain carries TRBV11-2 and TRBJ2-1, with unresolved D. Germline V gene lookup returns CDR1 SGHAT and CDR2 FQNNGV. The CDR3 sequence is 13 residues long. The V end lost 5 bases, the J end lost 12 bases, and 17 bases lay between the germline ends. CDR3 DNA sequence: TGTGCCAGCAGCCCCAAACCGGGTCTTTCGCAGTTCTTC. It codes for CASSPKPGLSQFF.

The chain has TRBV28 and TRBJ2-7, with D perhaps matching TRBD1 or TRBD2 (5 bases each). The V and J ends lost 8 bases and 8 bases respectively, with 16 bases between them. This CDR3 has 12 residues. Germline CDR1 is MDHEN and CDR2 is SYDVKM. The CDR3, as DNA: TGTGCCAGCGTTGAGGGGCCAGATAAGCAGTACTTC. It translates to CASVEGPDKQYF.